One sample yielded the 7 T cell receptor beta chains listed below, sequenced in a study of vaccination effects on CD4 cells after COVID-19. Assay: immunoSEQ multiplex PCR; the TCRdb copy retains only in-frame clones and omits some. The table includes around 30,000 clones, under 85% detected once. CD4+ T cells specific for antigen were expanded with viral peptide pools by the ViraFEST assay before sequencing. Between days 9 and 10 of culture, CD4+ T cells were separated out. BNT162b2 vaccine or mRNA-1273 vaccine was given to participants in two doses. Their cognate antigens are unknown. Sequenced material: CD4+ T cells from PBMCs cultured with HCoV-OC43 spike peptides, taken after COVID-19 vaccination. Subset denoted: HCoV-OC43 spike overlapping peptide pool stimulation. These receptor sequences come from a human donor who received a COVID-19 vaccine.

The count of this clone is one. V usage is TRBV27 and J usage is TRBJ1-6; perhaps TRBD1 as D (5 bases). V lost 5 bases and J lost 10, with 24 bases in between. CDR3 length: 17 residues. Germline V gene sequence: CDR1 MNHEY, CDR2 SMNVEV (reference sequence). This CDR3 reads CASSLLPPSGRESPLHF. Here the CDR3 DNA reads TGTGCCAGCAGTCTCCTTCCCCCCTCGGGACGAGAATCACCCCTCCACTTT.

The chain employs TRBV6-5 and TRBJ1-5; no reliable D call. This CDR3 has 12 residues. The V gene lost 4 bases and the J gene lost 2 bases, with 3 bases spanning the gap. Germline loops: CDR1 MNHEY, CDR2 SVGAGI. The CDR3 loop reads CASSSRNQPQHF. CDR3 bases: TGTGCCAGCAGTTCCCGCAATCAGCCCCAGCATTTT.

This chain links TRBV24-1 with TRBJ2-1, with a possible D match to TRBD2 (7 bases). This CDR3 has 15 amino acids. Trimming took 5 bases from V and 4 from J, leaving 14 bases between them. Per germline, CDR1 KGHDR and CDR2 SFDVKD. The CDR3 DNA is TGTGCCACCAGTGGCCGCCGGGGGGCTTACAATGAGCAGTTCTTC. Translation: CATSGRRGAYNEQFF.

V is TRBV29-1 and J is TRBJ1-3; no clear D. Per the germline V gene, CDR1 is SQVTM and CDR2 is ANQGSEA. The CDR3 extends over 11 amino acids. Trimming stripped 4 bases from V and 0 bases from J, with 1 base between. The CDR3 DNA sequence: TGCAGCGTTGCCTCTGGAAACACCATATATTTT. Amino acids: CSVASGNTIYF.

This chain joins TRBV2 and TRBJ1-1; 9 positions match TRBD1. The V and J ends lost 6 bases and 1 base, in that order; junction bases with no gene match: 6. Germline V gene data show CDR1 as SNHLY and CDR2 as FYNNEI. The CDR3 is 15 residues long. The CDR3 spells CASRAGDRANTEAFF. In nucleotides, the CDR3 is TGTGCCAGCAGAGCGGGGGACAGGGCGAACACTGAAGCTTTCTTT.

The J gene is TRBJ2-1, the V gene TRBV28; the match to TRBD2 covers 16 bases. Germline CDR1 and CDR2: MDHEN and SYDVKM. There are 15 residues in the CDR3. Trimming at V came to 6 bases and at J to 9 bases, leaving 5 bases not matched to a gene. The CDR3 sequence is CASRGTSGGAREQFF. The CDR3 DNA follows: TGTGCCAGCAGAGGGACTAGCGGGGGGGCACGTGAGCAGTTCTTC.

This clone is termed medium-sized (0.01 to 0.1%). The rearrangement joins TRBV11-2 to TRBJ1-2, with 8 bases fitting TRBD1. The V gene's germline CDR1 is SGHAT and CDR2 FQNNGV. The CDR3 consists of 13 residues. After removal of 5 bases from V and 3 bases from J, the junction contained 2 bases not matched to a gene. In DNA form, the CDR3 reads TGTGCCAGCAGCCCGGGACAGGACTATGGCTACACCTTC. The encoded protein is CASSPGQDYGYTF.